These T cell receptor beta chains were read from a single sample in a study of Ad26.COV2.S vaccination and SARS-CoV-2 variants. The assay was immunoSEQ multiplex PCR, and TCRdb's table has in-frame clones only and misses some. Seen here are approximately 480,000 clones, approximately 90% observed once, and the top ten hold roughly 13%. Sequences were derived from peripheral blood, sampled in a trial of Ad26.COV2.S vaccine versus placebo. The origin of the receptors is a person aged 18-60 years who received the Ad26.COV2.S COVID-19 vaccine or a placebo. Each CDR3 is given with its conserved first and last residue. D genes are given only for firm matches.

>TRBV10-2|.|TRBJ2-3
CASSDRPGLSTDTQYF
>TRBV7-2|TRBD2|TRBJ2-7
CASNDSGRGGEQYF
>TRBV28|.|TRBJ1-3
CASKGPEWGTIYF
>TRBV5-1|.|TRBJ2-2
CASSVTLATGELFF
>TRBV28|.|TRBJ1-6
CASSFSGPDNSPLHF
>TRBV29-1|.|TRBJ1-1
CSAKWGNTEAFF
>TRBV19|.|TRBJ2-1
CASSIWRGAINEQFF
>TRBV6-5|.|TRBJ1-5
CASSEGRAQPQHF
>TRBV27|.|TRBJ1-6
CASRGGVGYYNSPLHF
>TRBV11-1|.|TRBJ2-5
CASSLGMTGWETQYF
>TRBV30|.|TRBJ1-3
CACATGNTIYF
>TRBV29-1|.|TRBJ2-1
CSVDGTLWGHNEQFF
>TRBV7-2|.|TRBJ2-5
CASSFVETQYF
>TRBV30|.|TRBJ2-2
CAQPKNTGELFF
>TRBV4-2|TRBD2|TRBJ2-3
CASSQQASGSTDTQYF
>TRBV6-6|TRBD2|TRBJ2-1
CASSSVSGRHYNEQFF
>TRBV2|TRBD2|TRBJ2-2
CASRETSGSDHGELFF
>TRBV7-2|TRBD1|TRBJ2-1
CASSVTGTGSYNEQFF
>TRBV7-9|.|TRBJ1-4
CASSLGGLQVNEKLFF
>TRBV11-2|.|TRBJ1-4
CASSLWQSAEKLFF
>TRBV27|TRBD1|TRBJ2-7
CASSPTGVYEQYF
>TRBV19|.|TRBJ2-7
CASSTLTGEQYF
>TRBV27|TRBD2|TRBJ2-3
CASSPVGRRESLPTQYF
>TRBV5-4|TRBD1|TRBJ1-3
CASSLTGGSGNTIYF
>TRBV5-1|TRBD1|TRBJ2-2
CASSLDRGSGELFF
>TRBV7-8|.|TRBJ1-4
CASSSGRNNEKLFF
>TRBV13|.|TRBJ2-7
CASSPRGRGEQYF
>TRBV28|.|TRBJ1-2
CASSYGFYGYTF
>TRBV30|.|TRBJ1-5
CAWTAGGHQPQHF
>TRBV9|.|TRBJ2-2
CASSVDLPGELFF
>TRBV28|.|TRBJ2-5
CASSPRPGLSQETQYF
>TRBV9|.|TRBJ2-1
CASSGLDRALYNEQFF
>TRBV19|TRBD2|TRBJ2-2
CASKSPLAGNTGELFF